This T cell receptor beta chain was retrieved from a study of blood T cell repertoires in COVID-19. Background on the study: Specimens from acute and convalescent COVID-19 originated in the United States, Italy and Spain. The cDNA or gDNA used as material had been derived from T cells, B-cell-depleted T cells, or PBMCs.

V lost 4 bases and J lost 3, with 17 bases in between. Germline lookup yields CDR1 SGHRS and CDR2 YFSETQ. The CDR3 runs 16 residues. Source study methods: Quantification of nucleated cells was approximated via reference gene primer amplification. Clones were sequenced by immunoSEQ multiplex PCR, and TCRdb holds only the in-frame ones, with some missing. V and J calls and clone size are copied from that table; D and trimming were computed from the DNA. This sample has just over 85,000 clones, with about nine tenths found just once. Sequenced sample: peripheral blood. V gene TRBV5-1 combines with J gene TRBJ1-3, with D possibly matching TRBD1 (6 bases). The TCR originated in a man aged 50 to 60 with acute or convalescent COVID-19. CDR3 DNA: TGCGCCAGCAGCGTACAGGGAGGGGTGAATGGAAACACCATATATTTT. Amino acid sequence: CASSVQGGVNGNTIYF.